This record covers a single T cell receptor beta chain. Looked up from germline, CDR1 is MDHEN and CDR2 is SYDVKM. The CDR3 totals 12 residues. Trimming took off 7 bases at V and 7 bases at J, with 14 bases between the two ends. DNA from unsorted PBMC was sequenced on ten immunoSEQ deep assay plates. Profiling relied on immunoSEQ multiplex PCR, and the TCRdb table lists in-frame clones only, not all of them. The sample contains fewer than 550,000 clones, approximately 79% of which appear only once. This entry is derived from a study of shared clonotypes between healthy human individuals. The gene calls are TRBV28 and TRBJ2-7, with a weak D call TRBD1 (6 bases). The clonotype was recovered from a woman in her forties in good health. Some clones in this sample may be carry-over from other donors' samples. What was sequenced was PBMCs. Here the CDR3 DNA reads TGTGCCAGCACCCTCCAGGGGTGGGAGCAGTACTTC. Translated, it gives CASTLQGWEQYF.